These 30 T cell receptor beta chains originate from one sample sequenced in a study of control samples from healthy donors and cancer patients. Profiling relied on immunoSEQ multiplex PCR, and the TCRdb table lists in-frame clones only, not all of them. Of approximately 89,000 clones listed, 85% to 90% are singletons. Sample: blood. Receptors originate from a woman aged 40 to 50 in good health.

The V and J genes are TRBV15 and TRBJ1-2, with D perhaps TRBD1 (6 bases). The germline V gene encodes CDR1 LNHNV and CDR2 YYDKDF (reference sequence). The CDR3 loop spans 15 amino acids. V gave up 0 bases and J gave up 4 bases, with 12 bases separating them. The CDR3, as DNA: TGTGCCACCAGCAGAGACGGGGGGCTGGCCTATGGCTACACCTTC. This sequence encodes CATSRDGGLAYGYTF.

The V and J genes are TRBV5-1 and TRBJ1-6; 7 bases agree with TRBD1. Germline assignment: CDR1 SGHRS and CDR2 YFSETQ. The CDR3 contains 18 residues. Trimming removed 0 bases from V and 7 bases from J; junction bases left unmatched: 13. CDR3 region: CASSLVPLGTVPNSPLHF. As DNA, the CDR3 is TGCGCCAGCAGCTTGGTCCCTCTCGGGACAGTTCCCAATTCACCCCTCCACTTT.

This sequence joins TRBV15 and TRBJ1-4, with D perhaps TRBD1 (5 bases). Germline CDR1 reads LNHNV; CDR2 reads YYDKDF (reference sequence). Trimming took off 4 bases at V and 7 bases at J, with 16 bases between the two ends. The CDR3 spans 15 residues. CDR3 residues: CATSTTGLFGEKLFF. The CDR3 DNA reads as TGTGCCACCAGCACTACAGGCCTCTTTGGTGAAAAACTGTTTTTT.

The CDR3 DNA sequence: TGTGCCAGCAGCAGTACTAGTTACGAGCAGTACTTC. Amino acid sequence: CASSSTSYEQYF. The V call is TRBV7-9, the J call TRBJ2-7, with D perhaps TRBD2 (5 bases). The V gene lost 5 bases and the J gene lost 4 bases, with 9 bases spanning the gap. Germline V gene lookup returns CDR1 SEHNR and CDR2 FQNEAQ (reference sequence). The CDR3 spans 12 residues.

The chain joins TRBV11-2 to TRBJ2-7, with D unresolved. V gave up 2 bases and J gave up 1 base, with 12 bases separating them. Germline CDR1 reads SGHAT; CDR2 reads FQNNGV. The CDR3 has 15 amino acids. The chain's CDR3 is CASSLPQAPSYEQYF. As DNA, the CDR3 is TGTGCCAGCAGCTTACCCCAGGCACCGTCCTACGAGCAGTACTTC.

This rearrangement joins TRBV6-2 or TRBV6-3 to TRBJ1-2; D ambiguous. CDR1 is MNHEY, CDR2 SVGEGT, per germline. Trimming pared 5 bases from V and 5 bases from J, leaving 12 bases between. The length of the CDR3 is 13 residues. This CDR3 is CASSDTAGYGYTF. The CDR3 DNA follows: TGTGCCAGCAGTGATACAGCGGGTTATGGCTACACCTTC.

CDR3 sequence: CAWRPLSIYGYTF. In DNA, the CDR3 is TGTGCCTGGAGGCCACTGTCGATTTATGGCTACACCTTC. The V call is TRBV30, the J call TRBJ1-2; no reliable D call. CDR3 size: 13 residues. Trimming cost V 3 bases and J 5 bases, with 13 bases left between them. Per germline, CDR1 GTSNPN and CDR2 SVGIG (reference sequence).

The chain has TRBV14 and TRBJ2-5, with 7 bases aligning to TRBD2. Germline assignment: CDR1 SGHDN and CDR2 FVKESK. Germline trimming cut 1 base from V and 3 bases from J; bases unmatched to any gene: 5. The CDR3 has 15 residues. For the CDR3, the DNA is TGTGCCAGCAGCCAAGGACTACGGGGGGAAGAGACCCAGTACTTC. Protein product: CASSQGLRGEETQYF.

The genes are TRBV30 and TRBJ1-1, with D perhaps TRBD1 (5 bases). V was trimmed by 0 bases and J by 6 bases, leaving 14 bases between them. The CDR3 contains 14 residues. Germline V gene lookup returns CDR1 GTSNPN and CDR2 SVGIG (reference sequence). CDR3 DNA sequence: TGTGCCTGGAGTGTATTTGAGGGGTTCGCTGAAGCTTTCTTT. This gives the protein CAWSVFEGFAEAFF.

The chain links TRBV19 to TRBJ1-1; D is possibly TRBD1 (5 bases). The CDR3 runs 17 residues. Trimming took off 4 bases at V and 0 bases at J, with 18 bases between the two ends. Germline-derived CDR1 and CDR2 are LNHDA and SQIVND (reference sequence). The CDR3 nucleotides read TGTGCCAGTAGTAAGGACACGGAGGGCATTATGAACACTGAAGCTTTCTTT. Its protein product is CASSKDTEGIMNTEAFF.

The chain recombines TRBV5-5 with TRBJ1-4; 9 bases are shared with TRBD1. The CDR3 runs to 14 residues. The germline V gene has CDR1 SGHKS and CDR2 YYEKEE (reference sequence). With V trimmed by 7 bases and J by 4 bases, 5 bases remained unmatched. The CDR3 bases are TGTGCCAGCGGGCGGGGACAGGGTAATGAAAAACTGTTTTTT. Amino acids: CASGRGQGNEKLFF.

The chain links TRBV6-5 to TRBJ1-2; 8 bases agree with TRBD1. The V segment lost 4 bases and the J segment 4 bases; nucleotides outside the gene matches: 11. The CDR3 length is 16 residues. Per germline, CDR1 MNHEY and CDR2 SVGAGI. The CDR3 spells CASSSIGQGRGYGYTF. The CDR3 DNA follows: TGTGCCAGCAGTTCAATCGGACAGGGCCGGGGCTATGGCTACACCTTC.

This clone was counted once. The rearrangement joins TRBV3-1 (or the pseudogene TRBV3-2) to TRBJ1-3, with D uncertain. Trimming left V 2 bases short and J 2 bases short, with 10 bases between. This CDR3 is 15 amino acids long. The germline V gene has CDR1 LGHDT and CDR2 YNNKEL (reference sequence). The CDR3 DNA follows: TGTGCCAGCAGCCAAACCCAGGCGGCTGGAAACACCATATATTTT. Translated: CASSQTQAAGNTIYF.

The genes are TRBV27 and TRBJ1-6; D not certain. Germline V gene lookup returns CDR1 MNHEY and CDR2 SMNVEV (reference sequence). There are 15 residues in the CDR3. V was trimmed by 0 bases and J by 8 bases, leaving 11 bases between them. CDR3 bases: TGTGCCAGCAGTTTATCGACTCGGGCTCATTCACCCCTCCACTTT. This encodes CASSLSTRAHSPLHF.

This clone was counted once. The chain is built from TRBV11-3 and TRBJ1-1, with 11 bases aligning to TRBD1. The J segment lost 4 bases and the V segment lost 3 bases, leaving 4 bases of the junction unmatched. Per germline, CDR1 SGHNT and CDR2 YENEEA. CDR3 length: 15 amino acids. As DNA, the CDR3 is TGTGCCAGCAGCTTTTCCGGGACAGGGGGCACTGAAGCTTTCTTT. Translated: CASSFSGTGGTEAFF. Combining the CDR3 with reference TRBV11-3 and TRBJ1-1 gives the whole variable domain EAGVVQSPRYKIIEKKQPVAFWCNPISGHNTLYWYLQNLGQGPELLIRYENEEAVDDSQLPKDRFSAERLKGVDSTLKIQPAELGDSAVYLCASSFSGTGGTEAFFGQGTRLTVV.

This clone was seen only once. J is TRBJ2-5 and V is TRBV29-1; TRBD2 aligns across 12 bases. The CDR3 length is 14 residues. J lost 4 bases, V lost 7 bases, and 7 bases had no gene match. The V gene's germline CDR1 is SQVTM and CDR2 ANQGSEA. The CDR3 region has the DNA TGCAGCGCCGGACTAGCGGGGATGAGAGAGACCCAGTACTTC. This encodes CSAGLAGMRETQYF.

The J gene is TRBJ2-2, the V gene TRBV4-1; D is tentatively TRBD1 or TRBD2 (5 bases each). Germline V gene sequence: CDR1 MGHRA, CDR2 YSYEKL. The length of the CDR3 is 15 residues. The germline V and J ends were trimmed by 5 bases and 6 bases, with 16 bases remaining between them. The CDR3: CASSSTETGPGELFF. CDR3 DNA: TGCGCCAGCAGCTCCACAGAAACGGGACCCGGGGAGCTGTTTTTT.

This chain joins TRBV5-3 and TRBJ2-7; 11 positions agree with TRBD1. TRBV5-3 is assigned to the ORF class and has an uncertain function. CDR3 length: 16 amino acids. Trimming cost V 2 bases and J 2 bases; bases outside gene matches: 6. CDR3 amino acids: CARSLPPGQGAYEQYF. CDR3 nucleotide sequence: TGTGCCAGAAGCTTACCTCCGGGACAGGGGGCCTACGAGCAGTACTTC.

This chain uses TRBV18 with TRBJ1-1; 8 bases match TRBD1. After removal of 3 bases from V and 3 bases from J, the junction contained 9 bases not matched to a gene. Germline CDR1 reads KGHSH; CDR2 reads LQKENI. The CDR3 is made up of 16 amino acids. CDR3 amino acids: CASSPMGQAFDTEAFF. The CDR3 region has the DNA TGTGCCAGCTCACCGATGGGACAGGCGTTCGACACTGAAGCTTTCTTT.

This chain joins TRBV18 and TRBJ1-1; unclear D gene. CDR3 length: 13 residues. The V end was cut by 2 bases, the J end by 0 bases, with 4 bases between. Looked up from germline, CDR1 is KGHSH and CDR2 is LQKENI. The CDR3 DNA reads TGTGCCAGCTCACCAGATCTGAACACTGAAGCTTTCTTT. This translates into CASSPDLNTEAFF.

This sequence joins TRBV11-3 and TRBJ2-3; 12 bases line up with TRBD2. Losses at the gene ends were 0 bases for V and 11 bases for J; bases not matched to a gene: 12. In germline, CDR1 is SGHNT, CDR2 YENEEA. CDR3 size: 17 residues. DNA for the CDR3: TGTGCCAGCAGCTTAGAGGGGACTAGCGGGCGGCCGATGAGGCAGTATTTT. Encoded protein: CASSLEGTSGRPMRQYF.

V and J are TRBV15 and TRBJ2-3; D is ambiguous. This CDR3 has 13 residues. Per germline, CDR1 LNHNV and CDR2 YYDKDF (reference sequence). Trimming took 0 bases from V and 7 from J, leaving 8 bases between them. The CDR3 coding sequence is TGTGCCACCAGCAGAGATCTCAGATATACGCAGTATTTT. Amino acid sequence: CATSRDLRYTQYF.

This rearrangement joins TRBV7-2 to TRBJ1-2, with 7 bases lining up with TRBD1. V shed 5 bases, J shed 4 bases, and the junction held 7 bases outside the gene matches. Germline loops: CDR1 SGHTA, CDR2 FQGNSA. There are 14 residues in the CDR3. CDR3 sequence: CASSTSTGSYGYTF. The CDR3 DNA follows: TGTGCCAGCAGCACCTCGACAGGGTCCTATGGCTACACCTTC.

This clone occurred once. The V and J genes are TRBV5-6 and TRBJ1-2; TRBD1 agrees at 8 bases. In germline, CDR1 is SGHDT, CDR2 YYEEEE. This CDR3 contains 14 residues. V was pared by 5 bases and J by 4 bases, with 7 bases of the junction left unmatched. CDR3 sequence (DNA): TGTGCCAGCAGTACAGGGGGACCTTTCTATGGCTACACCTTC. This gives the protein CASSTGGPFYGYTF.

The rearrangement links TRBV13 to TRBJ1-2; 10 nucleotides agree with TRBD1. The CDR3 is 13 residues long. With V trimmed by 5 bases and J by 8 bases, 5 bases remained unmatched. In germline, CDR1 is PRHDT, CDR2 FYEKMQ (reference sequence). The CDR3 here is CASSTRDRGGYTF. CDR3 nucleotides: TGTGCCAGCAGCACCCGGGACAGGGGCGGCTACACCTTC.

The chain has TRBV12-3 or TRBV12-4 and TRBJ1-4; possible D gene TRBD1, 5 bases. Trimming left V 3 bases short and J 6 bases short, with 8 bases between. This CDR3 has 13 residues. CDR3: CASSFGADEKLFF. The CDR3 DNA follows: TGTGCCAGCAGTTTCGGGGCGGATGAAAAACTGTTTTTT.

The V gene is TRBV7-6, the J gene TRBJ2-2; D gene uncertain. The CDR3 is made up of 15 amino acids. Between the trimmed V and J ends, which lost 4 bases and 7 bases, there was a span of 16 bases. The germline gives CDR1 SGHVS, CDR2 FNYEAQ. The CDR3 region has the DNA TGTGCCAGCAGCTCCCCACAGAGATCGAGCGGGGAGCTGTTTTTT. Translation gives CASSSPQRSSGELFF.

The chain recombines TRBV10-3 with TRBJ1-6; perhaps TRBD1 as D (5 bases). Trimming cost V 8 bases and J 5 bases, with 13 bases left between them. This CDR3 spans 14 amino acids. Germline loops: CDR1 ENHRY, CDR2 SYGVKD. The DNA of the CDR3 is TGTGCCATCGGGGGGACCGAACATAATTCACCCCTCCACTTT. Its translation is CAIGGTEHNSPLHF.

The chain joins TRBV24-1 to TRBJ1-2, with TRBD1 as a possible D gene (6 bases). This CDR3 comprises 15 residues. V was shortened by 3 bases and J by 4 bases, with 14 bases between the two germline ends. Germline values: CDR1 KGHDR, CDR2 SFDVKD. Written as DNA, the CDR3 is TGTGCCACCAGTGATGGGGCGTCCAGGGGCTATGGCTACACCTTC. This gives the protein CATSDGASRGYGYTF.

Turning to this clone: Other DNA sequences within the sample encode an identical CDR3. The genes are TRBV7-2 and TRBJ1-3; D not resolved. Per germline, CDR1 SGHTA and CDR2 FQGNSA. This CDR3 is built from 12 residues. Deletions cut 1 base from V and 4 bases from J, with 2 bases between. The CDR3 spells CASSLEGNTIYF. The DNA of the CDR3 is TGTGCCAGCAGCTTAGAGGGAAACACCATATATTTT.